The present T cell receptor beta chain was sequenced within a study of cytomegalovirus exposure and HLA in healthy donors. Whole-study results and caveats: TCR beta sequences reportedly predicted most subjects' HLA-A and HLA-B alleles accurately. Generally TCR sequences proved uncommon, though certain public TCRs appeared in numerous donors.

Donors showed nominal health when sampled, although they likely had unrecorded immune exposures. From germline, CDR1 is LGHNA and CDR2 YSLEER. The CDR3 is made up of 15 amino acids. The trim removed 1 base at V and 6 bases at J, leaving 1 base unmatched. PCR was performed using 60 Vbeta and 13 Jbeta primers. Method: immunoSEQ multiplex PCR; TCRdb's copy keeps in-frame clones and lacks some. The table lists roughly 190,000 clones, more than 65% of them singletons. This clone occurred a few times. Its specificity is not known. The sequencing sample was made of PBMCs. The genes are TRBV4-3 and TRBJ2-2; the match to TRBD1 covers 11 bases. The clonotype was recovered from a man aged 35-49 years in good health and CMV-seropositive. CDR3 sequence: CASSQVGQGAGELFF. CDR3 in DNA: TGCGCCAGCAGCCAAGTGGGACAGGGGGCCGGGGAGCTGTTTTTT.